The 27 T cell receptor beta chains below were found in one sample sequenced in a study of blood T cell repertoires in COVID-19 (dated by TCRdb to the early 2020s). Library prep was done by the immunoSEQ multiplex PCR assay. TCRdb stores this immuneACCESS table with in-frame sequences only. Part of the clones is absent; in the studies checked, under half of the shortfall reflects unresolved V genes, and no reason is known for the rest. Here the sample has 200,000 to 250,000 clones; 88% occur a single time. The top ten clonotypes cover less than 3.5% of the sample. Specimen: peripheral blood. These receptors were collected from a woman aged 55-70 years with acute or convalescent COVID-19.

The rearrangement links TRBV12-3 or TRBV12-4 to TRBJ1-3; D unresolved. This CDR3 has 13 residues. Trimming pared 5 bases from V and 0 bases from J, leaving 5 bases between. This chain's CDR3 is CASSAISGNTIYF. CDR3 nucleotides: TGTGCCAGCAGTGCGATCTCTGGAAACACCATATATTTT.

There are a few counts of this clone. The V call is TRBV30, the J call TRBJ1-2; 7 nucleotides match TRBD1. After removal of 3 bases from V and 8 bases from J, the junction contained 18 bases not matched to a gene. CDR1 GTSNPN and CDR2 SVGIG come from the germline V gene (reference sequence). The CDR3 totals 16 residues. The CDR3 sequence: CAWRLTGAPLREGYTF. The CDR3 DNA reads TGTGCCTGGAGACTAACAGGGGCCCCACTCCGAGAAGGCTACACCTTC.

CDR3 DNA sequence: TGTGCCAGCAGTCTAGCGGGACCAGCCAAAAACATTCAGTACTTC. Translating gives CASSLAGPAKNIQYF. The rearrangement uses TRBV2 and TRBJ2-4, with 9 bases aligning to TRBD2. Germline CDR1 SNHLY, CDR2 FYNNEI. V lost 5 bases and J lost 0; bases outside the gene matches: 2. The CDR3 has 15 residues.

Notes on this clone: Other nucleotide sequences from this sample produce the same CDR3. The rearrangement uses TRBV5-1 and TRBJ2-3; TRBD2 matches at 9 bases. The CDR3 sequence is 16 residues long. J gave up 1 base and V 2 bases, and 5 bases lay outside the gene matches. Per germline, CDR1 SGHRS and CDR2 YFSETQ. In DNA form, the CDR3 reads TGCGCCAGCAGCTTAGAGATAGCGGGAGGCACAGATACGCAGTATTTT. As protein: CASSLEIAGGTDTQYF.

The chain couples TRBV11-2 to TRBJ2-3; 9 nucleotides match TRBD2. V dropped 1 base and J dropped 2; count of bases not matched to a gene: 7. Per germline, CDR1 SGHAT and CDR2 FQNNGV. The CDR3 extends over 17 amino acids. The CDR3 DNA reads TGTGCCAGCAGCTTAGGGTCTAGCGGGGCCTACACAGATACGCAGTATTTT. Translating it yields CASSLGSSGAYTDTQYF.

The chain uses TRBV10-3 and TRBJ2-2; 11 nucleotides align to TRBD2. Germline V CDR1 and CDR2: ENHRY, SYGVKD. The CDR3 sequence is 15 residues long. The V and J ends lost 10 bases and 3 bases, in that order; junction bases with no gene match: 7. The CDR3 here is CATKPGLADTGELFF. The CDR3 DNA follows: TGTGCCACCAAGCCGGGACTAGCGGACACCGGGGAGCTGTTTTTT.

Details on this clone: One junction end disagrees with the germline gene, perhaps due to a read error. This sequence joins TRBV5-6 and TRBJ2-7, with D possibly TRBD2 on 5 matching bases. CDR1 and CDR2 from the germline V gene are SGHDT and YYEEEE. This CDR3 is 14 amino acids long. The CDR3 protein is CASSNPPWRPGVDF. CDR3 DNA: TGTGCCAGCAGCAACCCACCGTGGAGGCCCGGGGTGGACTTC.

This chain joins TRBV27 and TRBJ2-7, with TRBD2 matching 11 bases. Germline trimming cut 2 bases from V and 2 bases from J; bases unmatched to any gene: 2. The CDR3 spans 15 residues. The germline CDR1 and CDR2 sequences are MNHEY and SMNVEV (reference sequence). The CDR3 DNA reads as TGTGCCAGCAGTTTAGTACTAGCGGGGGCCTACGAGCAGTACTTC. It yields the protein CASSLVLAGAYEQYF.

The gene calls are TRBV6-6 and TRBJ2-7; 10 bases match TRBD1. Germline V gene data show CDR1 as MNHNY and CDR2 as SVGAGI (reference sequence). This CDR3 spans 16 amino acids. V was pared by 2 bases and J by 3 bases, with 7 bases of the junction left unmatched. The DNA for the CDR3 is TGTGCCAGCAGTTACAATACGGGACAGGGGAACTACGAGCAGTACTTC. This codes for CASSYNTGQGNYEQYF.

The rearrangement joins TRBV7-2 to TRBJ2-6, with D perhaps TRBD2 (5 bases). Germline loops: CDR1 SGHTA, CDR2 FQGNSA. The ends were cut back, 1 base at V and 4 bases at J, with 11 bases in the middle. This CDR3 is 16 amino acids long. The CDR3 DNA reads as TGTGCCAGCAGCTTAGAAGGAAGGAGGGGGGCCAACGTCCTGACTTTC. This gives the protein CASSLEGRRGANVLTF. The full variable domain, completed using reference TRBV7-2 and TRBJ2-6, is GAGVSQSPSNKVTEKGKDVELRCDPISGHTALYWYRQSLGQGLEFLIYFQGNSAPDKSGLPSDRFSAERTGGSVSTLTIQRTQQEDSAVYLCASSLEGRRGANVLTFGAGSRLTVL.

This clone was counted a single time. The CDR3 loop reads CASSGTANSPLHF. DNA for the CDR3: TGTGCCAGCAGTGGGACAGCTAATTCACCCCTCCACTTT. The rearrangement joins TRBV27 to TRBJ1-6; TRBD1 matches 7 bases. The V segment lost 5 bases and the J segment 6 bases; nucleotides outside the gene matches: 1. The V gene's germline CDR1 is MNHEY and CDR2 SMNVEV (reference sequence). This CDR3 spans 13 amino acids.

This chain links TRBV12-5 with TRBJ2-5, with D tentatively TRBD1 (6 bases). The CDR3 consists of 17 residues. The V end was cut by 9 bases, the J end by 3 bases, with 26 bases between. CDR1 and CDR2 (germline): LGHNT, FRNRAP. DNA of the CDR3: TGTGCTAGGGACCACGATCGACAGGATCCTGGGAAAGAGACCCAGTACTTC. Translated, it gives CARDHDRQDPGKETQYF.

The sample holds a few counts of this clone. The chain links TRBV28 to TRBJ1-2, with D tentatively TRBD1 (5 bases). The CDR3 runs to 13 residues. The V gene's germline CDR1 is MDHEN and CDR2 SYDVKM. The V end lost 8 bases, the J end lost 6 bases, and 16 bases lay between the germline ends. This CDR3 reads CASLQGSGDGYTF. In DNA, the CDR3 is TGTGCCAGCCTCCAGGGAAGTGGTGATGGCTACACCTTC.

The V gene is TRBV27, the J gene TRBJ1-1, with 10 bases fitting TRBD1. Germline lookup yields CDR1 MNHEY and CDR2 SMNVEV (reference sequence). There are 16 residues in the CDR3. V dropped 3 bases and J dropped 4; count of bases not matched to a gene: 8. The CDR3, as DNA: TGTGCCAGCAGTTTCGACAGACAGGGGGCACGCACTGAAGCTTTCTTT. Amino acid sequence: CASSFDRQGARTEAFF.

This chain connects TRBV24-1 to TRBJ2-5; D might be TRBD1 (6 bases). The CDR3 extends over 15 amino acids. Germline loops: CDR1 KGHDR, CDR2 SFDVKD. The ends were cut back, 2 bases at V and 1 base at J, with 10 bases in the middle. CDR3 region: CATSDSGQLQETQYF. DNA of the CDR3: TGTGCCACCAGTGATTCGGGACAACTCCAAGAGACCCAGTACTTC.

The rearrangement joins TRBV19 to TRBJ1-5; 8 bases line up with TRBD1. V dropped 7 bases and J dropped 7; count of bases not matched to a gene: 12. CDR1 and CDR2 (germline): LNHDA, SQIVND (reference sequence). CDR3 size: 15 residues. The CDR3 region has the DNA TGTGCCAGTATTCCAGGGGGCGGCCGCGAACAGCCCCAGCATTTT. As protein: CASIPGGGREQPQHF.

This clone was recorded once. The chain joins TRBV4-2 to TRBJ1-2, with TRBD1 identical over 8 bases. The CDR3 loop spans 15 amino acids. From germline, CDR1 is LGHNA and CDR2 YNFKEQ. J lost 4 bases, V lost 3 bases, and 7 bases had no gene match. CDR3 sequence: CASSHPQGATYGYTF. The CDR3 DNA is TGTGCCAGCAGCCACCCCCAGGGGGCTACCTATGGCTACACCTTC.

The CDR3 DNA follows: TGCGCCAGCAGCTTGGACAGGGGGCTCGAGCAGTACTTC. Amino acids: CASSLDRGLEQYF. The chain carries TRBV5-1 and TRBJ2-7; 9 bases align to TRBD1. This CDR3 spans 13 amino acids. CDR1 is SGHRS and CDR2 is YFSETQ in the germline V gene. With V trimmed by 0 bases and J by 6 bases, 1 base remained unmatched.

The V gene is TRBV15, the J gene TRBJ2-3; the match to TRBD2 covers 11 bases. In germline, CDR1 is LNHNV, CDR2 YYDKDF (reference sequence). The CDR3 extends over 16 amino acids. The V gene end was trimmed by 2 bases and the J gene end by 3 bases; junction bases not matched to a gene: 4. CDR3 coding DNA: TGTGCCACCAGCAGAATAGCGGGAGGGCCTACAGATACGCAGTATTTT. Translating it yields CATSRIAGGPTDTQYF.

A remark on this clone: The same CDR3 is also encoded by other DNA sequences in this sample. This chain uses TRBV6-5 with TRBJ1-3; D call uncertain. V lost 8 bases and J lost 0, with 8 bases in between. The CDR3 spans 13 residues. The germline V gene encodes CDR1 MNHEY and CDR2 SVGAGI. This CDR3 reads CASRTSSGNTIYF. The CDR3 DNA reads TGTGCCAGCCGCACTTCCTCTGGAAACACCATATATTTT.

This chain connects TRBV24-1 to TRBJ2-1, with 8 bases that match TRBD1. The trim removed 4 bases at V and 3 bases at J, leaving 4 bases unmatched. The CDR3 spans 15 residues. Germline V gene lookup returns CDR1 KGHDR and CDR2 SFDVKD. CDR3 DNA sequence: TGTGCCACCAGTGACCCCAGGGGGCTCTACAATGAGCAGTTCTTC. Protein: CATSDPRGLYNEQFF.

The genes are TRBV13 and TRBJ1-3, with D possibly matching TRBD1 (5 bases). The CDR3 is 14 amino acids. V dropped 2 bases and J dropped 0 bases, with 5 bases sitting between them. Germline-derived CDR1 and CDR2 are PRHDT and FYEKMQ (reference sequence). The CDR3 coding sequence is TGTGCCAGCAGCTTAACAGGCTCTGGAAACACCATATATTTT. Translated: CASSLTGSGNTIYF.

The V and J genes are TRBV11-2 and TRBJ2-1; 11 bases match TRBD2. The CDR3 is 16 residues long. Losses at the gene ends were 3 bases for V and 6 bases for J; bases not matched to a gene: 7. Looked up from germline, CDR1 is SGHAT and CDR2 is FQNNGV. DNA of the CDR3: TGTGCCAGCAGCTTGAGGGTTCTAGCGGGAGGCAATGAGCAGTTCTTC. Translation: CASSLRVLAGGNEQFF.

This chain links TRBV7-3 with TRBJ2-2; D is possibly TRBD1 (6 bases). CDR3 length: 16 amino acids. Germline V lookup: CDR1 SGHTA, CDR2 FQGTGA. V was shortened by 0 bases and J by 0 bases, with 8 bases between the two germline ends. CDR3 protein: CASSLTDRPNTGELFF. CDR3 nucleotide sequence: TGTGCCAGCAGCTTAACCGACAGGCCGAACACCGGGGAGCTGTTTTTT.

This clone was seen just once. The genes are TRBV6-5 and TRBJ1-2; D remains unclear. Germline loops: CDR1 MNHEY, CDR2 SVGAGI. Trimming stripped 4 bases from V and 7 bases from J, with 7 bases between. This CDR3 is built from 11 residues. The CDR3 nucleotides are TGTGCCAGCAGTTTCGAGGGTGGCTACACCTTC. Amino acid sequence: CASSFEGGYTF.

The J gene is TRBJ1-2, the V gene TRBV3-1 (or the pseudogene TRBV3-2), with 8 bases that match TRBD1. The CDR3 loop spans 14 amino acids. CDR1 and CDR2 (germline): LGHDT, YNNKEL (reference sequence). Losses at the gene ends were 5 bases for V and 4 bases for J; bases not matched to a gene: 6. The CDR3: CASSGQGAAYGYTF. The CDR3 DNA reads TGTGCCAGCAGCGGACAGGGAGCTGCCTATGGCTACACCTTC.

This clone was seen once. The J gene is TRBJ2-1, the V gene TRBV3-1 (or the pseudogene TRBV3-2); 7 bases map to TRBD2. CDR3 length: 13 amino acids. Per germline, CDR1 LGHDT and CDR2 YNNKEL (reference sequence). V shed 1 base and J 8 bases; nucleotides not matched to a gene: 2. CDR3 bases: TGTGCCAGCAGCCAAGTTCTAGCGGATGAGCAGTTCTTC. It is translated as CASSQVLADEQFF.